This T cell receptor beta chain was identified in a study of T cell repertoires and Cas9 in healthy adults (dated by TCRdb to the late 2010s). Study-wide context: Within the CD4 and CD8 compartments, SpCas9-reactive T cells were assessed for multi-effector potency, cytotoxicity and lineage determination. The study looked at preexisting T cell immunity to the Streptococcus pyogenes Cas9 nuclease (SpCas9), which is used in CRISPR gene editing. Study-wide findings and limitations: Proliferation and function of SpCas9-reactive effector T cells were reported to be mitigated in vitro by SpCas9-reactive regulatory T cells.

As to this clone: It has no known antigen specificity. The record has no base qualities; no much larger clone is one base away.

Healthy humans served as the donors. Libraries were prepared through the immunoSEQ multiplex PCR assay. This immuneACCESS table, as held by TCRdb, lists in-frame sequences with V and J called but not all clones. Of the missing ones, under half trace to an unresolved V gene in checked studies; the others have no known cause. Present in this sample are about 24,000 clones, roughly nine tenths of which were seen just once. The ten largest clones capture 0.69% of the sample. The clonotype originates from a human donor in good health. Sample: CD4+ effector T cells (CD127+, CD25-, CD137-, CD154-) from PBMCs; culture status not recorded.

The CDR3 amino acid sequence is: CASSLVVAGGLETQYF. The base sequence is TGTGCCAGCAGCTTGGTTGTAGCGGGGGGGCTAGAGACCCAGTACTTC. The sequence is built from TRBV5-6 and TRBJ2-5; 11 of the junction bases match TRBD2. Ends trimmed: V by 0 bases, J by 4 bases; bases unmatched to a gene: 5. From its cysteine to its phenylalanine, the CDR3 spans 16 amino acids. Of the read, only the CDR3 DNA is kept; its 48 bases are in frame from base 1. CDR1 is given as SGHDT and CDR2 as YYEEEE, both from the germline V gene.